Included here is one T cell receptor beta chain sequence, with context. Its antigen is unknown. PRAID featured immunodeficiency plus autoinflammation. Measured with immunoSEQ multiplex PCR; TCRdb has only the in-frame clones, and not every one. The data hold about 68,000 clones, with roughly 91% observed a single time. This record comes from a study of stem cell transplantation in POMP-related autoinflammatory disease. About the study: Before transplant, CD4+ T cells skewed naive and CD8+ proportions were low. After transplant, neutrophils and platelets showed 100% graft donor chimerism through one year.

V lost 5 bases, J lost 4 bases, and 11 bases lay in between. Per the germline V gene, CDR1 is MDHEN and CDR2 is SYDVKM. The CDR3 is made up of 13 amino acids. Findings of the study overall: In patients with PRAID, every analyzed T-cell subset tended to show lower diversity and higher clonality.

The chain carries TRBV28 and TRBJ1-1, with D uncertain. The receptor was isolated from a human patient with POMP-related autoinflammation and immune dysregulation (PRAID). A share of the T cells may be of graft donor origin. The sample in question was CD4+ T cells from PBMCs, obtained after stem cell transplantation. The CDR3 nucleotides are TGTGCCAGCAGTAGCCGGGAGTTCACTGAAGCTTTCTTT. Its protein is CASSSREFTEAFF.